These 4 T cell receptor beta chains came from one sample sequenced in a study of response to subunit inactivated influenza vaccine. Each CDR3 protein gets one entry after TCRdb re-called the RT-PCR reads with MiXCR. The sample lists some 500,000 distinct CDR3 sequences; about 25% were seen once. The input for sequencing was CD4+ T cells sorted from PBMCs, taken more than 4 days after vaccination. These receptors originate from a man aged 45 to 65 who received an inactivated influenza vaccine.

This clonotype was observed a few times. The chain combines TRBV11-2 with TRBJ2-3; tentative D call: TRBD1 (5 bases). CDR3 length: 14 amino acids. CDR1 is SGHAT, CDR2 FQNNGV, per germline. V gave up 5 bases and J gave up 1 base, with 10 bases separating them. Here the CDR3 DNA reads TGTGCCAGCAGCCCAGGGCCCCGCACAGATACGCAGTATTTT. Translating it yields CASSPGPRTDTQYF.

The CDR3 sequence: CASSYRGGNQPQHF. The CDR3 nucleotides are TGTGCCAGCAGTTACAGGGGAGGCAATCAGCCCCAGCATTTT. The chain employs TRBV6-5 and TRBJ1-5, with TRBD1 as a possible D gene (5 bases). V was trimmed by 2 bases and J by 2 bases, leaving 7 bases between them. The CDR3 extends over 14 amino acids. In germline, CDR1 is MNHEY, CDR2 SVGAGI.

The V and J genes are TRBV14 and TRBJ1-1, with D possibly being TRBD1 (6 bases). Germline V CDR1 and CDR2: SGHDN, FVKESK. Trimming pared 5 bases from V and 5 bases from J, leaving 21 bases between. This CDR3 region has 16 residues. The CDR3 reads CASSAAGVISVTEAFF. DNA for the CDR3: TGTGCCAGCAGCGCGGCAGGGGTAATAAGTGTTACTGAAGCTTTCTTT.

The chain employs TRBV7-9 and TRBJ1-5, with TRBD1 as a possible D gene (6 bases). The length of the CDR3 is 14 residues. V lost 5 bases and J lost 3, with 11 bases in between. Germline lookup yields CDR1 SEHNR and CDR2 FQNEAQ (reference sequence). The CDR3 region is CASSAQGTNQPQHF. In nucleotides, the CDR3 is TGTGCCAGCAGCGCACAGGGTACCAATCAGCCCCAGCATTTT.